This is a list of T cell receptor beta chains from one sample in a study of blood T cell repertoires in COVID-19. Clones were sequenced by immunoSEQ multiplex PCR, and TCRdb holds only the in-frame ones, with some missing. The table has about 130,000 clones, approximately 86% seen once; the top ten hold approximately 2.2%. Sequenced material: PBMCs or T cells enriched from blood (not recorded which). The receptors here all came from a woman in her forties or fifties who had recovered from COVID-19. CDR3s include the opening cysteine and the closing phenylalanine or tryptophan. A D gene is named only where the DNA matches it firmly. Clone size, where shown, is once, few, many, or a class for clones that have expanded.

j_call,clone_size,d_call,v_call,cdr3_nt,cdr3_aa
TRBJ1-2,.,TRBD1,TRBV27,TGTGCCAGCAGTTTAAAGGGGGCTGGGGCTAACTATGGCTACACCTTC,CASSLKGAGANYGYTF
TRBJ2-3,.,TRBD2,TRBV19,TGTGCCAGTAGTCCCGGGACTAGCGCAGATACGCAGTATTTT,CASSPGTSADTQYF
TRBJ2-1,.,.,TRBV12-3/TRBV12-4,TGTGCCAGCAGTTTCTGGCGGGGTGAGCAGTTCTTC,CASSFWRGEQFF
TRBJ1-5,.,.,TRBV27,TGTGCCAGCAGTTCGGGAAGTCGGCCCCAGCATTTT,CASSSGSRPQHF
TRBJ1-2,.,.,TRBV5-8,TGTGCCAGCAGCTTAATGACACACAACTATGGCTACACCTTC,CASSLMTHNYGYTF
TRBJ2-7,.,.,TRBV5-5,TGTGCCAGCAGCTTGAGAGACTCCTACGAGCAGTACTTC,CASSLRDSYEQYF
TRBJ1-6,few,.,TRBV14,TGTGCCAGCAGCCAAGCCGGGACATTCAATTCACCCCTCCACTTT,CASSQAGTFNSPLHF
TRBJ2-5,.,.,TRBV19,TGTGCCAGTAGTATGACTAAGGGGGGGCCGGAGACCCAGTACTTC,CASSMTKGGPETQYF
TRBJ2-7,.,.,TRBV6-1,TGTGCCAGCAGTGAAGTCAGCGGCGACGAGCAGTACTTC,CASSEVSGDEQYF
TRBJ1-5,.,.,TRBV28,TGTGCCAGCAACCGGGACAAGTGGCAGCCCCAGCATTTT,CASNRDKWQPQHF
TRBJ2-1,.,.,TRBV5-8,TGTGCCAGCAGCTTGTATGGCGGGGACGATGAGCAGTTCTTC,CASSLYGGDDEQFF
TRBJ2-7,.,TRBD2,TRBV6-1,TGTGCCAGCAGTGTGGAACTGTCGGGGACTACCTACGAGCAGTACTTC,CASSVELSGTTYEQYF
TRBJ1-6,few,TRBD1,TRBV27,TGTGCCAGCAGTCAGGGGACAGTGGGTAATTCACCCCTCCACTTT,CASSQGTVGNSPLHF
TRBJ2-2,.,TRBD1,TRBV4-2,TGTGCCAGCTCAACCGGGACAGACACCGGGGAGCTGTTTTTT,CASSTGTDTGELFF
TRBJ2-3,.,TRBD2,TRBV7-8,TGTGCCAGCAGCTCACGACTAGCGGGGGCCGCAGATACGCAGTATTTT,CASSSRLAGAADTQYF
TRBJ1-2,.,TRBD1,TRBV4-3,TGCGCCAGCAGCCAGGAAAACAGGGGGCGCGACTGTGGCTACACCTTC,CASSQENRGRDCGYTF
TRBJ1-4,.,.,TRBV6-5,TGTGCCAGCAGCCAGGGTTCTAATGAAAAACTGTTTTTT,CASSQGSNEKLFF
TRBJ2-7,.,TRBD2,TRBV5-8,TGTGCCAGCAGCCCAACTAGCGGGGGGACCAATCAGCAGTACTTC,CASSPTSGGTNQQYF
TRBJ1-6,.,.,TRBV29-1,TGCAGCGTCGCCGCGGGGCAAGGGTCACCCCTCCACTTT,CSVAAGQGSPLHF
TRBJ2-7,.,TRBD1,TRBV3-1/TRBV3-2,TGTGCCAGCAGCCAAGTGCTGGACAGGGCCTACGAGCAGTACTTC,CASSQVLDRAYEQYF
TRBJ1-6,.,TRBD1,TRBV7-9,TGTGCCAGCAGCTTTTGGCGGGACAGGGGGCCACCCCTCCACTTT,CASSFWRDRGPPLHF
TRBJ1-4,.,TRBD1,TRBV19,TGTGCCAGTAGTACCGGACAGGCAAATAATGAAAAACTGTTTTTT,CASSTGQANNEKLFF
TRBJ2-7,.,TRBD1,TRBV29-1,TGCAGCGTCAAGCAGGGGGCAGGGTTCGAGCAGTACTTC,CSVKQGAGFEQYF
TRBJ1-1,.,TRBD1,TRBV4-3,TGCGCCAGCAGCCATGCGGACAGGATGAACACTGAAGCTTTCTTT,CASSHADRMNTEAFF
TRBJ1-5,.,TRBD1,TRBV19,TGTGCCAGTGGAGGGACAGGGGGCGCACGGCAGCCCCAGCATTTT,CASGGTGGARQPQHF
TRBJ2-2,.,.,TRBV19,TGTGCCAGTAAGGAGGGTCCGGGCACCGGGGAGCTGTTTTTT,CASKEGPGTGELFF
TRBJ2-7,.,.,TRBV7-9,TGTGCCAGCAGCTTAGTAGCTTGGGACACTACCTACGAGCAGTACTTC,CASSLVAWDTTYEQYF
TRBJ1-4,.,.,TRBV30,TGTGCCTGGAGTCGCCGGGGAGATCTTAGGGCAACTAATGAAAAACTGTTTTTT,CAWSRRGDLRATNEKLFF
TRBJ2-1,once,.,TRBV19,TGTGCCCCCCGCGAGAGCTACAATGAGCAGTTCTTC,CAPRESYNEQFF
TRBJ2-7,.,TRBD2,TRBV6-5,TGTGCCAGCAGCTTCATTGGACTAGCACACTACGAGCAGTACTTC,CASSFIGLAHYEQYF
TRBJ1-1,.,.,TRBV9,TGTGCCAGCAGCGCAGGCGGAAGGGGCCACACTGAAGCTTTCTTT,CASSAGGRGHTEAFF
TRBJ1-1,.,.,TRBV7-9,TGTGCCAGCAGCACACAGGGGAACACTGAAGCTTTCTTT,CASSTQGNTEAFF
TRBJ1-1,few,.,TRBV10-3,TGTGCCATCAGTGAGCCGGGGACACCGAACACTGAAGCTTTCTTT,CAISEPGTPNTEAFF
TRBJ1-3,.,TRBD1,TRBV3-1/TRBV3-2,TGTGCCAGCAGCCAAGGACAGGGCTCTGGAAACACCATATATTTT,CASSQGQGSGNTIYF
TRBJ1-1,.,TRBD1,TRBV27,TGTGCCAGCAGTTCTGGGACAGGGGGCGCGTGGAACACTGAAGCTTTCTTT,CASSSGTGGAWNTEAFF
TRBJ2-2,.,TRBD2,TRBV12-3/TRBV12-4,TGTGCCATCCAAAGCGGGGAAACCGGGGAGCTGTTTTTT,CAIQSGETGELFF
TRBJ1-5,.,.,TRBV2,TGTGCCAGCAGGTATGACGCCAGGGGTAGCAATCAGCCCCAGCATTTT,CASRYDARGSNQPQHF
TRBJ1-2,once,.,TRBV5-4,TGTGCCAGCAGCTGGGCAGGGGAGAACTATGGCTACACCTTC,CASSWAGENYGYTF
TRBJ2-3,.,TRBD2,TRBV10-1,TGCGCCAGCAGCTGGACTAGCGGGGGGACGGGCACAGATACGCAGTATTTT,CASSWTSGGTGTDTQYF
TRBJ1-1,.,TRBD1,TRBV18,TGTGCCAGCTCACCACCTAGGGGGCAAGGGGACACTGAAGCTTTCTTT,CASSPPRGQGDTEAFF
TRBJ2-7,.,.,TRBV18,TGTGCCAGCTCACTTACGGGACTTCAGAGCTCCTACGAGCAGTACTTC,CASSLTGLQSSYEQYF
TRBJ1-1,once,.,TRBV12-5,TGTGCTAGTGGGGCCGGGGGGGCCTTGGGCACTGAAGCTTTCTTT,CASGAGGALGTEAFF
TRBJ2-5,once,TRBD2,TRBV15,TGTGCCACCAGCGTCACCGGGACTACTCAAGAGACCCAGTACTTC,CATSVTGTTQETQYF
TRBJ2-7,.,.,TRBV12-5,TGTGCTAGTGGTTTGGTAATCGGGGGGCCCTACGAGCAGTACTTC,CASGLVIGGPYEQYF
TRBJ1-2,.,.,TRBV5-4,TGTGCCAGCAGCTTGGACAGGGACTATCGCGGCTACACCTTC,CASSLDRDYRGYTF
TRBJ1-6,.,.,TRBV30,TGTGCCTGGAGGCTGAGCTCCTATAATTCACCCCTCCACTTT,CAWRLSSYNSPLHF
TRBJ2-3,.,.,TRBV9,TGTGCCAGCAGCGTAGCCGGGGATGGGGATACGCAGTATTTT,CASSVAGDGDTQYF
TRBJ2-3,.,TRBD2,TRBV7-8,TGTGCCAGCAGCCTCACTAGGGCGGGGGGACGCACAGATACGCAGTATTTT,CASSLTRAGGRTDTQYF
TRBJ1-2,.,TRBD1,TRBV12-3/TRBV12-4,TGTGCCAGCAGTCCGGACAGGGTCTATGGCTACACCTTC,CASSPDRVYGYTF
TRBJ1-2,.,TRBD1,TRBV2,TGTGCCAGCAGTGCCGGGACAGGGGAAAGTCTCTATGGCTACACCTTC,CASSAGTGESLYGYTF
TRBJ1-6,once,TRBD1,TRBV9,TGTGCCAGCAGCGTAGCAGAGGGGGCTCTGTCACCCCTCCACTTT,CASSVAEGALSPLHF
TRBJ1-3,.,.,TRBV5-8,TGTGCCAGCAGCTTTCAGGGGAACACCATATATTTT,CASSFQGNTIYF
TRBJ1-4,once,TRBD1,TRBV29-1,TGCAGCGTTGCGGGGACAGGGGGATTATGGAATGAAAAACTGTTTTTT,CSVAGTGGLWNEKLFF
TRBJ2-2,.,.,TRBV2,TGTGCCAGCAGCGGTAACAGGGTCGGGGGGAGCACCGGGGAGCTGTTTTTT,CASSGNRVGGSTGELFF
TRBJ1-1,.,.,TRBV3-1/TRBV3-2,TGTGCCAGCAGCCGAGAGAGGAACACTGAAGCTTTCTTT,CASSRERNTEAFF
TRBJ2-5,.,.,TRBV5-4,TGTGCCAGCAGCTCCGTTATGGAGACCCAGTACTTC,CASSSVMETQYF